This TCR beta chain is from a study of T cell repertoires in cytomegalovirus infection (dated by TCRdb to between 2018 and 2021). For the study in its entirety: Alongside well-studied HLA-B-restricted epitopes, the peptide stimulations were aimed at recently identified HLA-C-restricted CMV epitopes, whose presentation resists viral immunomodulation. Because public TCR beta signatures pointed to carriage of CMV infection together with the matching HLA type, the HLA type of each donor mattered for the analysis. Study-wide conclusions, independent of this receptor: In both this cohort and an independent cohort of some 380 donors, the cumulative frequency of public TCR beta family members distinguished carriers of CMV infection plus the relevant HLA type. The ex vivo response was dominated by HLA-C-restricted CMV-specific TCR beta clonotypes, and the single most frequent clonotype in two of eight donors was supplied by these HLA-C-restricted clonotypes.

This clonotype came up many times. Its antigen is unknown. There are no base qualities to consult, and no much larger clone falls within one base. The treatment or condition label, as the study defines it: in vitro stimulation with specific CMV peptide epitopes to enrich CMV-specific T cells. This sample was sequenced with an Illumina HiSeq 1500. TCRdb applied fastp at Q25 and MiXCR to the public reads, then kept only in-frame beta chains. Rows are combined by CDR3 protein, so each entry shows the most common genes and DNA. The sample records 80,000 or so distinct CDR3 sequences, approximately 39% of which are singletons. Clones ranked in the top ten supply approximately 95% of the sample. This clonotype was obtained from a human donor in good health (CMV status not recorded). Some clones in this sample may be carry-over from other donors' samples. Here the sequenced sample was CD8+ T cells from cultured PBMCs, taken from culture after CMV antigen stimulation.

DNA sequence: TGTGCCAGCAGCCCTGGGGGCTACGAGCAGTACTTC. This sequence encodes CASSPGGYEQYF. The chain links TRBV9 with TRBJ2-7; the D gene is perhaps TRBD1 or TRBD2, each of them matching over 5 bases. A distance of 8 bases separates the germline ends of V and J, which lose 4 bases and 3 bases respectively. Spanning cysteine to phenylalanine, the CDR3 consists of 12 amino acids. Only the CDR3 DNA is retained, 36 bases long and in frame from the first base. Via the germline V gene, CDR1 is SGDLS and CDR2 YYNGEE.